This T cell receptor (beta chain) was profiled in a study of monozygotic twins with inflammatory bowel disease. Template switching introduced UMIs that contain a 6-nucleotide sample barcode. TCRdb reprocessed the 5' RACE reads and stores each CDR3 protein as one record, lacking DNA. Recorded for this sample: approximately 400,000 distinct CDR3 sequences. Study observations and caveats: The analysis did not separate different T cell subtypes. TCRbeta diversity (inverse Simpson) was lower in IBD patients than in healthy co-twins.

The CDR3 totals 15 residues. On this clonotype itself: As yet, its antigen is unknown.

The receptor comes from a human donor with ulcerative colitis or Crohn's disease, or a healthy co-twin of an affected twin (not recorded which). Sequencing used blood. This rearrangement joins TRBV12-3 or TRBV12-4 to TRBJ2-7; the D call from TCRdb, TRBD1, cannot be confirmed without DNA. CDR3 residues: CASSLFNDRAGEQYF.